A single sample gave rise to the 9 T cell receptor beta chains below, sequenced in a study of spatial heterogeneity in lung cancer. TCRdb recomputed calls from the 5' RACE reads with MiXCR, one row per CDR3 protein. The sample carries 4,000 or so distinct CDR3 sequences, 20% to 25% recorded once. Time point described: sample taken at primary tumor resection. The input material, whole RNA from tumor, nontumor lung or frozen PBMC, was sequenced unsorted. The sequenced sample was normal lung tissue next to the tumor, obtained at surgery. The receptors originated from a female donor with early-stage non-small cell lung cancer.

Comment on this clonotype: Since it is a stray read in a library aimed at alpha chains, this beta chain has a size that is not meaningful. The chain combines TRBV19 with TRBJ2-1; perhaps TRBD2 as D (7 bases). Germline CDR1 reads LNHDA; CDR2 reads SQIVND (reference sequence). Trimming shortened V by 9 bases and J by 7 bases, and 19 bases separated the two germline ends. This CDR3 is 14 amino acids long. The CDR3 loop is CASHRGGLLNEQFF. The CDR3, as DNA: TGTGCCAGCCATAGGGGGGGACTGTTGAATGAGCAGTTCTTC.

This clonotype was detected many times. Since it is a stray read in a library aimed at alpha chains, this beta chain has a size that is not meaningful. The chain couples TRBV7-9 to TRBJ2-5; D perhaps matches TRBD2 (7 bases). Germline V gene data show CDR1 as SEHNR and CDR2 as FQNEAQ (reference sequence). Trimming pared 3 bases from V and 1 base from J, leaving 15 bases between. The CDR3 covers 16 residues. This chain's CDR3 is CASSLGGRGIQETQYF. In DNA form, the CDR3 reads TGTGCCAGCAGCTTGGGGGGGCGCGGTATCCAAGAGACCCAGTACTTC.

By share, this clonotype ranks as medium-sized (0.01 to 0.1%). Because the library targeted alpha chains, this beta chain is an off-target read whose size means little. The V gene is TRBV12-3 or TRBV12-4, the J gene TRBJ2-7, with 8 bases matching TRBD1. With V trimmed by 6 bases and J by 3 bases, 4 bases remained unmatched. This CDR3 is 13 amino acids long. CDR3 sequence reads: CASSSGQGYEQYF. In DNA, the CDR3 is TGTGCCAGCAGCTCCGGACAGGGCTACGAGCAGTACTTC.

This clonotype was recorded many times. This beta chain appears as a stray read in a library generated for alpha chains; its size is not informative. This chain links TRBV12-3 or TRBV12-4 with TRBJ2-3, with D unclear. V gave up 6 bases and J gave up 1 base, with 5 bases separating them. The CDR3 runs to 12 residues. For the CDR3, the DNA is TGTGCCAGCAGGGCAGGCACAGATACGCAGTATTTT. This gives the protein CASRAGTDTQYF.

This clonotype is categorized as medium-sized. In a library made to pick up alpha chains, this beta chain is a stray read with a size that means little. This chain connects TRBV20-1 to TRBJ2-5, with D tentatively TRBD1 or TRBD2 (6 bases each). CDR1 and CDR2 from the germline V gene are DFQATT and SNEGSKA (reference sequence). V lost 3 bases and J lost 9, with 26 bases in between. This CDR3 comprises 16 residues. CDR3 protein: CSASKGAVVKGEAQYF. In DNA form, the CDR3 reads TGCAGTGCTAGTAAGGGAGCGGTGGTGAAGGGGGAGGCCCAGTACTTC.

This clonotype is medium-sized within its sample. This beta chain came through as a stray read in a library set up for alpha chains, and its size says little. This chain joins TRBV20-1 and TRBJ2-1, with 16 bases lining up with TRBD2. V shed 7 bases, J shed 5 bases, and the junction held 8 bases outside the gene matches. The CDR3 runs 16 residues. Germline CDR1 and CDR2: DFQATT and SNEGSKA (reference sequence). CDR3 nucleotides: TGCAGTGTATCGGGACTAGCGGGGGGGCGAGACAATGAGCAGTTCTTC. Amino acid sequence: CSVSGLAGGRDNEQFF.

In its sample, this clonotype was seen a few times. A library prepared for alpha chains yielded this beta chain as an off-target read; its size is of little meaning. This chain connects TRBV6-1 to TRBJ2-3; TRBD2 agrees at 11 bases. Unmatched junction bases numbered 13, after V lost 2 bases and J lost 0 bases. Germline lookup yields CDR1 MNHNS and CDR2 SASEGT. This CDR3 is built from 20 residues. CDR3 region: CASSETILAGVPPSTDTQYF. The CDR3 DNA is TGTGCCAGCAGTGAAACGATACTAGCGGGGGTCCCCCCTAGCACAGATACGCAGTATTTT.

This clonotype has at least ten counts. This beta chain appears as a stray read in a library generated for alpha chains; its size is not informative. The genes are TRBV12-3 or TRBV12-4 and TRBJ1-1, with D uncertain. The length of the CDR3 is 13 residues. V was trimmed by 4 bases and J by 1 base, leaving 7 bases between them. CDR3 residues: CASSWASNTEAFF. CDR3 nucleotides: TGTGCCAGCAGTTGGGCCTCGAACACTGAAGCTTTCTTT.

By frequency in the sample, this clonotype is medium-sized (0.01 to 0.1%). As an off-target read in a library built for alpha chains, this beta chain has a frequency of little significance. The rearrangement links TRBV6-6 to TRBJ1-2, with 7 nucleotides matching TRBD1. The V gene end was trimmed by 5 bases and the J gene end by 2 bases; junction bases not matched to a gene: 2. The CDR3 runs 13 residues. Looked up from germline, CDR1 is MNHNY and CDR2 is SVGAGI (reference sequence). CDR3: CASSPQGNYGYTF. The CDR3 nucleotides are TGTGCCAGCAGTCCACAGGGGAACTATGGCTACACCTTC.